This record concerns one TCR beta chain sequence. The CDR3 is 11 residues long. V lost 8 bases and J lost 6, with 10 bases in between. The germline V gene encodes CDR1 MDHEN and CDR2 SYDVKM. The data were obtained in a study of blood T cell repertoires in COVID-19. TCRdb's table, derived via immunoSEQ multiplex PCR, lists solely in-frame clones and lacks some. This sample carries a few hundred thousand clones, 70% to 90% of them seen once, and the ten largest clones take roughly 6.7%. Sequences were obtained from PBMCs or T cells enriched from blood (not recorded which). The rearrangement uses TRBV28 and TRBJ1-1, with D perhaps matching TRBD1 (5 bases). The TCR sequence derives from a woman aged 50 to 65 who had been exposed to COVID-19. The CDR3 here is CASWGEAEAFF. CDR3 coding DNA: TGTGCCAGCTGGGGGGAGGCTGAAGCTTTCTTT.